This T cell receptor (beta chain) was captured by sequencing in a study of PD-1 blockade in classical Hodgkin lymphoma. Overall study context: Patients were administered nivolumab (3 mg/kg intravenously) every 2 weeks. Study-level points and caveats: The repertoire differences lack a defined cause, possibly disease activity or prior therapy.

A note on this clone: Its antigen is not identified.

Each of the patients experienced relapse following autologous stem cell transplantation, and their brentuximab vedotin exposure differed. Isolation of CD8+ T cells from thawed PBMCs used magnetic negative selection. Patients had relapsed/refractory classical Hodgkin lymphoma with complete response, partial response or progressive disease as best response. The repertoire was sequenced with immunoSEQ multiplex PCR; TCRdb's copy has only in-frame clones and lacks some. Of some 5,500 clones listed, more than 50% are singletons. This TCR came from a human donor with classical Hodgkin lymphoma. Sequenced here: CD8+ T cells from blood, sampled at baseline.

Here the CDR3 reads CASRRERDTGELFF. The CDR3 region has the DNA TGTGCCAGCAGACGTGAGCGAGACACCGGGGAGCTGTTTTTT. The chain recombines TRBV5-4 with TRBJ2-2; D gene uncertain. V lost 5 bases and J 3 bases, leaving 11 bases between the germline ends. The germline V gene has CDR1 SGHNT and CDR2 YYREEE (reference sequence). This CDR3 is built from 14 residues.